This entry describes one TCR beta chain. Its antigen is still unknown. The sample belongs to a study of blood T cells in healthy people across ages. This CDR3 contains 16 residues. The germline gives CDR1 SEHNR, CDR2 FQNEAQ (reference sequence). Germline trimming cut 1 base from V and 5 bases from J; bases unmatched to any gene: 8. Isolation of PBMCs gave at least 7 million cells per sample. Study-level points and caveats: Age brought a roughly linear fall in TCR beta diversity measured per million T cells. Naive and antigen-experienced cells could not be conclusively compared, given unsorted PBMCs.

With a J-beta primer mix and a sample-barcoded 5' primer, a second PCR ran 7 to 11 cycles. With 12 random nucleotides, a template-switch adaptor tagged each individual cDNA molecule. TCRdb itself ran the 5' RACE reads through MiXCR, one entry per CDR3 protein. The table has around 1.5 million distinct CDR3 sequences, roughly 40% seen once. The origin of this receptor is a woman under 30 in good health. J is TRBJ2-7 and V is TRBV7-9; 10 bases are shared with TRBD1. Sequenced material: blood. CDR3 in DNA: TGTGCCAGCAGCTTAGTAGACAGGGGGCTTTTCGACGAGCAGTACTTC. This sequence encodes CASSLVDRGLFDEQYF.